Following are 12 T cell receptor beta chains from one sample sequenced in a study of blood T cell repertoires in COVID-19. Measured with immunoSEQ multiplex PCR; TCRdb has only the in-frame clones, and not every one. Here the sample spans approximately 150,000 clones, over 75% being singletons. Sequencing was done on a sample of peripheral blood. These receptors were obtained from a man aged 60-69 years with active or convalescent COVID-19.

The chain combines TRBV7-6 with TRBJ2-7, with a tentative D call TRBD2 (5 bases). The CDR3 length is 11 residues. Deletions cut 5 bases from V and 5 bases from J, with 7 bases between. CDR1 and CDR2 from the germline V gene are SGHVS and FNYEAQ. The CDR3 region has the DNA TGTGCCAGCAGCAGAGGGAACGAGCAGTACTTC. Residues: CASSRGNEQYF.

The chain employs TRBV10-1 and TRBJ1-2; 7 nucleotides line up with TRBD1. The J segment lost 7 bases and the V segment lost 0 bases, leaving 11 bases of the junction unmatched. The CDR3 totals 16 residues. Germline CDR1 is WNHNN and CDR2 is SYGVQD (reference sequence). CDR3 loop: CASSESRGQASSGYTF. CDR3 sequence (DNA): TGCGCCAGCAGTGAGTCGAGAGGACAGGCCAGCTCTGGCTACACCTTC.

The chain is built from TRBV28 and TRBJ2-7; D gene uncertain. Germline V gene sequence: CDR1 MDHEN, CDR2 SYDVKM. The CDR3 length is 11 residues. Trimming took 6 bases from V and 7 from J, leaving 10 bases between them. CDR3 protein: CASSQISEQYF. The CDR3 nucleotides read TGTGCCAGCAGCCAAATCAGTGAGCAGTACTTC.

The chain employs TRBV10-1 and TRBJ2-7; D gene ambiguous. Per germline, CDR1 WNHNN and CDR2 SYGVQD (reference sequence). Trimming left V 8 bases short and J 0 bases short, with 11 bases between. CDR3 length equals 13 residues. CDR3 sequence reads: CASLTESSYEQYF. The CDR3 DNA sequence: TGCGCCAGCCTGACGGAGAGCTCCTACGAGCAGTACTTC.

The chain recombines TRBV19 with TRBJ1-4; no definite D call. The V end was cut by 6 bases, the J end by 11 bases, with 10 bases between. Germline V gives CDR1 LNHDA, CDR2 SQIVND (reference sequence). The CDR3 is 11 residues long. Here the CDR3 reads CASSAEGKLFF. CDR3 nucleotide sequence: TGTGCCAGTAGCGCAGAGGGCAAACTGTTTTTT.

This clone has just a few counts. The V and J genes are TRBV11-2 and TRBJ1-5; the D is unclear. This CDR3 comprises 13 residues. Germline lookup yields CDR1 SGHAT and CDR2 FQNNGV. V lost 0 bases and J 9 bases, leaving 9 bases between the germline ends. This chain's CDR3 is CASSLDGEGPQHF. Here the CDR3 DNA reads TGTGCCAGCAGCTTAGACGGGGAGGGGCCCCAGCATTTT.

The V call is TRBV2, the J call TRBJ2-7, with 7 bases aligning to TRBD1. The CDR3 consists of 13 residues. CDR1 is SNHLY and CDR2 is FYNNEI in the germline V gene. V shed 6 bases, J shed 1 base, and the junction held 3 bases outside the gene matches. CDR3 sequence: CASRRQGSYEQYF. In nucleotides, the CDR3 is TGTGCCAGCAGACGACAGGGATCCTACGAGCAGTACTTC.

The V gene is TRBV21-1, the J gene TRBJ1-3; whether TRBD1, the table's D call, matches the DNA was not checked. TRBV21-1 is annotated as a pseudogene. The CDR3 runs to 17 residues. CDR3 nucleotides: TGTGCCAGCAGCAAATATAGTCCAGGGATCTCTGGAAACACCATATATTTT. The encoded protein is CASSKYSPGISGNTIYF.

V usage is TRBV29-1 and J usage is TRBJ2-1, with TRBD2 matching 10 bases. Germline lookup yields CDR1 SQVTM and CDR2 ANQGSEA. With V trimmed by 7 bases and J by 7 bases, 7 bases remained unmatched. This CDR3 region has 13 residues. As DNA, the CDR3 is TGCAGCGAAGCGGGAGGGATGGGGAATGAGCAGTTCTTC. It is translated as CSEAGGMGNEQFF.

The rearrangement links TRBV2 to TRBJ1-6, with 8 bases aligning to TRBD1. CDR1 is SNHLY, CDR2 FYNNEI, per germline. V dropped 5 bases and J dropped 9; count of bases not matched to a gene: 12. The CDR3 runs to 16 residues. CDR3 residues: CASSLTRQGLGSPLHF. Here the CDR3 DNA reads TGTGCCAGCAGTCTAACCCGACAGGGGTTAGGTTCACCCCTCCACTTT.

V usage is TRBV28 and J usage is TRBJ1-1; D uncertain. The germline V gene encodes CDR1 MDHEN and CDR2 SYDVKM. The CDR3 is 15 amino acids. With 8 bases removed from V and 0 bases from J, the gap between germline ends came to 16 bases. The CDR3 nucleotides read TGTGCCAGCTCCCCCGCAGCGCTCCTGAACACTGAAGCTTTCTTT. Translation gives CASSPAALLNTEAFF.

CDR3 in DNA: TGCAGCGTTGATGCCGGGGGGCCTTACAATGAGCAGTTCTTC. It yields the protein CSVDAGGPYNEQFF. This chain joins TRBV29-1 and TRBJ2-1, with D perhaps TRBD2 (7 bases). CDR1 SQVTM and CDR2 ANQGSEA come from the germline V gene. V lost 3 bases to trimming and J lost 4 bases, with 13 bases between them. This CDR3 has 14 amino acids.